This TCR beta chain was captured by sequencing in a study of blood T cells in healthy people across ages. CDR3 length: 10 amino acids. Germline CDR1 is DFQATT and CDR2 is SNEGSKA (reference sequence). Trimming took 4 bases from V and 1 from J, leaving 1 base between them. Sample-barcoded 5' priming and a J-beta primer mix drove a second PCR of roughly 7 to 11 cycles. MiXCR was run by TCRdb on the 5' RACE reads, yielding one entry per CDR3 protein. The sample lists almost 550,000 distinct CDR3 sequences; around 24% were seen once. The sample holds a few counts of this clonotype. This same sample was also taken into another study, of T cells of mothers and their children. In that study: At around 1.4 ug per 15 ul, all of the extracted RNA went into cDNA synthesis.

This chain links TRBV20-1 with TRBJ2-5, with D uncertain. What was sequenced was blood. The origin of this receptor is a boy under 18 in good health. DNA for the CDR3: TGCAGTGCTACCCAAGAGACCCAGTACTTC. Protein sequence: CSATQETQYF.